Each of the 20 T cell receptor beta chains below was sequenced from the same sample in a study of T cell responses to AZD1222 COVID-19 vaccine (TCRdb year 2021). The time point label here, explained by the study, means: baseline before first vaccination. The method was the immunoSEQ multiplex PCR assay. The source is immuneACCESS, and TCRdb retained only in-frame sequences with V and J called. Part of the clones is not carried over; for the studies checked, unresolved V genes explain less than half of this, and the remainder is unexplained. For this sample the table gives some 82,000 clones, of which approximately 90% were detected only once. The ten biggest clones cover 5% to 6% of the sample. The sample in question was peripheral blood, obtained on day 0 of AZD1222 vaccination. The receptors originated from an adult in good health.

The chain combines TRBV28 with TRBJ1-1, with D possibly matching TRBD1 (5 bases). Trimming took off 3 bases at V and 1 base at J, with 12 bases between the two ends. CDR1 and CDR2 (germline): MDHEN, SYDVKM. This CDR3 spans 15 amino acids. In nucleotides, the CDR3 is TGTGCCAGCAGTTTGGGGCCGTGGGGGAACACTGAAGCTTTCTTT. It specifies CASSLGPWGNTEAFF.

V gene TRBV4-3 combines with J gene TRBJ1-1; D is unclear. Trimming took 1 base from V and 1 from J, leaving 10 bases between them. Per germline, CDR1 LGHNA and CDR2 YSLEER. The CDR3 runs to 15 residues. CDR3 protein: CASSQGFPGNTEAFF. The CDR3 coding sequence is TGCGCCAGCAGCCAAGGTTTCCCCGGGAACACTGAAGCTTTCTTT.

This clone turned up a few times. V is TRBV11-2 and J is TRBJ1-4; tentative D call: TRBD1 (5 bases). Germline CDR1 and CDR2: SGHAT and FQNNGV. V lost 6 bases and J lost 2, with 7 bases in between. The CDR3 is made up of 13 amino acids. CDR3 region: CASRGPTNEKLFF. The DNA of the CDR3 is TGTGCCAGCAGGGGGCCTACTAATGAAAAACTGTTTTTT.

V usage is TRBV6-5 and J usage is TRBJ2-2, with D uncertain. The CDR3 is 13 amino acids. The V gene lost 3 bases and the J gene lost 5 bases, with 7 bases spanning the gap. Germline V gene sequence: CDR1 MNHEY, CDR2 SVGAGI. This chain's CDR3 is CASSYTATGELFF. In DNA form, the CDR3 reads TGTGCCAGCAGTTATACAGCGACCGGGGAGCTGTTTTTT.

This sequence joins TRBV5-6 and TRBJ1-3; no clear D. Trimming took off 4 bases at V and 3 bases at J, with 20 bases between the two ends. The V gene's germline CDR1 is SGHDT and CDR2 YYEEEE. The CDR3 length is 17 residues. The chain's CDR3 is CASSILTYKTLGNTIYF. CDR3 nucleotides: TGTGCCAGCAGCATCCTCACCTACAAGACTCTTGGAAACACCATATATTTT.

This clone was counted between two and nine times. This chain connects TRBV4-2 to TRBJ2-1; 12 bases fit TRBD2. Per germline, CDR1 LGHNA and CDR2 YNFKEQ. The V gene end was trimmed by 1 base and the J gene end by 4 bases; junction bases not matched to a gene: 2. CDR3 length equals 16 residues. The CDR3 sequence is CASSQGTSGKYNEQFF. Written as DNA, the CDR3 is TGTGCCAGCAGCCAAGGGACTAGCGGGAAATACAATGAGCAGTTCTTC.

V usage is TRBV7-2 and J usage is TRBJ1-5, with D unclear. The CDR3 length is 14 residues. Germline lookup yields CDR1 SGHTA and CDR2 FQGNSA. The V gene lost 2 bases and the J gene lost 14 bases, with 19 bases spanning the gap. CDR3 amino acids: CASSLSLNTADKHF. The CDR3 coding sequence is TGTGCCAGCAGCTTATCCCTAAACACAGCAGATAAGCATTTT. The variable domain in full, completed from reference TRBV7-2 and TRBJ1-5, reads GAGVSQSPSNKVTEKGKDVELRCDPISGHTALYWYRQSLGQGLEFLIYFQGNSAPDKSGLPSDRFSAERTGGSVSTLTIQRTQQEDSAVYLCASSLSLNTADKHFGDGTRLSIL.

The rearrangement links TRBV6-5 to TRBJ1-2; D is perhaps TRBD1 (5 bases). Trimming took 6 bases from V and 2 from J, leaving 10 bases between them. Germline loops: CDR1 MNHEY, CDR2 SVGAGI. The CDR3 is 13 residues long. The CDR3 DNA reads as TGTGCCAGCAGGACAGAGTTAAACTATGGCTACACCTTC. Translation gives CASRTELNYGYTF.

The V call is TRBV19, the J call TRBJ2-3, with a possible D match to TRBD1 (6 bases). Between the trimmed V and J ends, which lost 10 bases and 0 bases, there was a span of 11 bases. Germline-derived CDR1 and CDR2 are LNHDA and SQIVND (reference sequence). The CDR3 extends over 13 amino acids. CDR3 loop: CATGQISTDTQYF. DNA of the CDR3: TGTGCCACTGGACAGATCAGCACAGATACGCAGTATTTT. Full variable domain (remainder filled in from reference TRBV19 and TRBJ2-3): DGGITQSPKYLFRKEGQNVTLSCEQNLNHDAMYWYRQDPGQGLRLIYYSQIVNDFQKGDIAEGYSVSREKKESFPLTVTSAQKNPTAFYLCATGQISTDTQYFGPGTRLTVL.

This chain uses TRBV7-9 with TRBJ1-2; D unclear. Looked up from germline, CDR1 is SEHNR and CDR2 is FQNEAQ (reference sequence). The CDR3 runs 12 residues. V was clipped by 5 bases and J by 4 bases, with 8 bases between them. The CDR3 nucleotides read TGTGCCAGCAGCCTCCCAGGCTATGGCTACACCTTC. Amino acid sequence: CASSLPGYGYTF.

The chain links TRBV25-1 to TRBJ1-1; possibly TRBD1 for D (5 bases). CDR3 length equals 13 residues. Germline values: CDR1 MGHDK, CDR2 SYGVNS. Trimming stripped 0 bases from V and 7 bases from J, with 9 bases between. CDR3 residues: CASSEYKGVEAFF. The CDR3 nucleotides are TGTGCCAGCAGTGAATATAAAGGGGTTGAAGCTTTCTTT.

This chain joins TRBV5-5 and TRBJ1-5, with unresolved D. CDR1 SGHKS and CDR2 YYEKEE come from the germline V gene (reference sequence). The V end was cut by 1 base, the J end by 3 bases, with 14 bases between. There are 16 residues in the CDR3. The CDR3 reads CASSLITGSDNQPQHF. The CDR3 coding sequence is TGTGCCAGCAGCTTGATTACGGGATCGGACAATCAGCCCCAGCATTTT.

This clone was seen just once. This chain joins TRBV5-5 and TRBJ2-1, with D perhaps matching TRBD2 (6 bases). The CDR3 loop spans 15 amino acids. Germline values: CDR1 SGHKS, CDR2 YYEKEE (reference sequence). Trimming left V 4 bases short and J 7 bases short, with 18 bases between. In nucleotides, the CDR3 is TGTGCCAGCAGCACCAGCCGGGACTCCAAGAATGAGCAGTTCTTC. This codes for CASSTSRDSKNEQFF.

The chain employs TRBV20-1 and TRBJ1-2; unclear D gene. In germline, CDR1 is DFQATT, CDR2 SNEGSKA (reference sequence). The germline V and J ends were trimmed by 6 bases and 12 bases, with 14 bases remaining between them. CDR3 length: 10 amino acids. CDR3 amino acids: CSATLPMHTF. In DNA, the CDR3 is TGCAGTGCCACCTTGCCGATGCACACCTTC.

The chain links TRBV5-1 to TRBJ1-6; D uncertain. Germline CDR1 and CDR2: SGHRS and YFSETQ. The CDR3 has 13 residues. V was clipped by 0 bases and J by 9 bases, with 7 bases between them. The CDR3 is CASSLEEGSPLHF. In DNA form, the CDR3 reads TGCGCCAGCAGCTTGGAGGAGGGTTCACCCCTCCACTTT.

CDR3 DNA: TGTGCCACCAGTGATGGCGGGTATAGGGATACGCAGTATTTT. It codes for CATSDGGYRDTQYF. The rearrangement links TRBV24-1 to TRBJ2-3; a weak D match, TRBD2 (5 bases). The V gene lost 3 bases and the J gene lost 6 bases, with 12 bases spanning the gap. Per germline, CDR1 KGHDR and CDR2 SFDVKD. The CDR3 consists of 14 residues.

The J gene is TRBJ1-5, the V gene TRBV19; no firm D call. The CDR3 is made up of 12 amino acids. V lost 5 bases and J 5 bases, leaving 7 bases between the germline ends. The germline V gene has CDR1 LNHDA and CDR2 SQIVND (reference sequence). CDR3 in amino acids: CASSSGYQPQHF. The CDR3 DNA reads as TGTGCCAGTAGTTCCGGTTATCAGCCCCAGCATTTT.

The CDR3 loop reads CASSPAGRNQPQHF. CDR3 nucleotides: TGTGCCAGCAGTCCCGCAGGGAGGAATCAGCCCCAGCATTTT. The rearrangement uses TRBV6-5 and TRBJ1-5, with D perhaps TRBD1 (5 bases). Germline lookup yields CDR1 MNHEY and CDR2 SVGAGI. This CDR3 contains 14 residues. Trimming left V 5 bases short and J 4 bases short, with 12 bases between.

This sequence joins TRBV27 and TRBJ1-2, with D possibly being TRBD1 (5 bases). The CDR3 extends over 13 amino acids. The V gene lost 5 bases and the J gene lost 8 bases, with 15 bases spanning the gap. Germline CDR1 MNHEY, CDR2 SMNVEV (reference sequence). Here the CDR3 reads CASSPGIFLGYTF. The CDR3 DNA reads TGTGCCAGCAGTCCAGGGATTTTCTTGGGCTACACCTTC.

This chain connects TRBV6-2 or TRBV6-3 to TRBJ1-2; a weak D match, TRBD1 (5 bases). Trimming removed 6 bases at V and 0 bases at J, with 20 bases between. The CDR3 has 17 amino acids. CDR1 and CDR2 from the germline V gene are MNHEY and SVGEGT. CDR3: CASSKPGTRPSNYGYTF. Written as DNA, the CDR3 is TGTGCCAGCAGCAAACCCGGGACCCGACCCTCTAACTATGGCTACACCTTC.